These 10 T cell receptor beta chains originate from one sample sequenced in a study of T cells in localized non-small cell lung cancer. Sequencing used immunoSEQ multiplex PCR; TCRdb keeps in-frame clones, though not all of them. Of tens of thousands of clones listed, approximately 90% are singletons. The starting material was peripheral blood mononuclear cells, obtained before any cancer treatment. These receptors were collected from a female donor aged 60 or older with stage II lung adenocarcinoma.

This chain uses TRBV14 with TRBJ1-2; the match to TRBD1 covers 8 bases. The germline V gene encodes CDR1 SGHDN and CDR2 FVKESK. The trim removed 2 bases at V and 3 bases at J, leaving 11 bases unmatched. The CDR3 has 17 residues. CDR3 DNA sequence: TGTGCCAGCAGCCAATATTTAGGACAGGGATCAGACTATGGCTACACCTTC. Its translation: CASSQYLGQGSDYGYTF.

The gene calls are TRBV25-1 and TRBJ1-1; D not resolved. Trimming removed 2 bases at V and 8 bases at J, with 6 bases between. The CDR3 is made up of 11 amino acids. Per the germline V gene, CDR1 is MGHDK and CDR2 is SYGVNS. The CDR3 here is CASSEAREAFF. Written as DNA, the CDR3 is TGTGCCAGCAGTGAAGCCAGGGAAGCTTTCTTT. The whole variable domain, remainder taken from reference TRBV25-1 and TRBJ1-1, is EADIYQTPRYLVIGTGKKITLECSQTMGHDKMYWYQQDPGMELHLIHYSYGVNSTEKGDLSSESTVSRIRTEHFPLTLESARPSHTSQYLCASSEAREAFFGQGTRLTVV.

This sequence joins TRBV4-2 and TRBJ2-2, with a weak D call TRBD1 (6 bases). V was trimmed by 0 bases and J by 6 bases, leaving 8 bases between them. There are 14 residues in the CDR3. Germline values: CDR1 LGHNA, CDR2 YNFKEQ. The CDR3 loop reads CASSQDSGAGELFF. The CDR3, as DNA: TGTGCCAGCAGCCAAGATTCAGGGGCCGGGGAGCTGTTTTTT.

DNA of the CDR3: TGTGCCAGCAGCTTAGGCCGGACAGCTAACCGGCCCCAGCATTTT. Translation: CASSLGRTANRPQHF. The chain joins TRBV13 to TRBJ1-5; tentative D call: TRBD1 (6 bases). This CDR3 spans 15 amino acids. CDR1 and CDR2 (germline): PRHDT, FYEKMQ (reference sequence). The ends were cut back, 0 bases at V and 9 bases at J, with 15 bases in the middle.

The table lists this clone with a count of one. The CDR3 DNA sequence: TGTGCCATCAGCCGTTCAGAGGCAGGGGATTGGGAAGAGACCCAGTACTTC. Translation: CAISRSEAGDWEETQYF. The chain combines TRBV10-3 with TRBJ2-5; TRBD1 might be the D (6 bases). The CDR3 totals 17 residues. Germline V lookup: CDR1 ENHRY, CDR2 SYGVKD. Trimming removed 6 bases from V and 3 bases from J, with 23 bases in between.

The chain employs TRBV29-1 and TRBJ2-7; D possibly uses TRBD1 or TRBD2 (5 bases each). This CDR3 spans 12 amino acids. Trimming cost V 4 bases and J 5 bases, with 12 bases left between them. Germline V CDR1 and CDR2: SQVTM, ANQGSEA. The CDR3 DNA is TGCAGCGTTGTATCAGGGACCCACGAGCAGTACTTC. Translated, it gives CSVVSGTHEQYF.

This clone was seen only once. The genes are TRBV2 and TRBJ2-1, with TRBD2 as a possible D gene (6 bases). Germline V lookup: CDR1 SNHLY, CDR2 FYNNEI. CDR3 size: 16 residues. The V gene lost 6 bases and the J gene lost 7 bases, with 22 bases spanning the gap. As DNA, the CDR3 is TGTGCCAGCAGCTCGGCCTGGGGGGAGGATAATAATGAGCAGTTCTTC. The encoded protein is CASSSAWGEDNNEQFF.

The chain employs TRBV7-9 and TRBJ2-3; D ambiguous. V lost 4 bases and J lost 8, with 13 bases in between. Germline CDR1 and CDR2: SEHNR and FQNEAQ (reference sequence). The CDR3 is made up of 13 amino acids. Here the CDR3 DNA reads TGTGCCAGCAGCTCGGGCCCCTTAGTTACGCAGTATTTT. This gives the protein CASSSGPLVTQYF. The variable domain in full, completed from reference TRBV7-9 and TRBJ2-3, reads DTGVSQNPRHKITKRGQNVTFRCDPISEHNRLYWYRQTLGQGPEFLTYFQNEAQLEKSRLLSDRFSAERPKGSFSTLEIQRTEQGDSAMYLCASSSGPLVTQYFGPGTRLTVL.

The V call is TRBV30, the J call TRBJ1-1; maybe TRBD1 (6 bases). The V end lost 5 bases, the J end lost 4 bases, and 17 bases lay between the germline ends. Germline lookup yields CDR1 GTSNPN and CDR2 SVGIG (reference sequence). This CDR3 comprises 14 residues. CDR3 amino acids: CAWLRPPDSTEAFF. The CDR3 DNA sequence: TGTGCCTGGCTGAGGCCCCCGGACAGCACTGAAGCTTTCTTT.

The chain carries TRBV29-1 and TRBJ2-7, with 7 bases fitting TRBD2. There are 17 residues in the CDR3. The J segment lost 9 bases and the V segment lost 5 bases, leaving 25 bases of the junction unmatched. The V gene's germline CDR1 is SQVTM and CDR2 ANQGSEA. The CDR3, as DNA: TGCAGCGTTCGGGGGGTAGGGGCGCCCAATAATGCTTTCGGGCAGTACTTC. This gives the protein CSVRGVGAPNNAFGQYF.